Detailed here is one TCR beta chain. Specified treatment: around 19 received Ad26.COV2.S at low or high dose, single or two shots; about 5 received placebo; per-sample allocation not given. The samples date from day 63 after the first vaccine or placebo injection. Spike of the Wuhan-strain SARS-CoV-2 was expressed by an Ad26 vector, which formed the vaccine. The sample belongs to a study of Ad26.COV2.S vaccination and SARS-CoV-2 variants. Across the study: Ad26.COV2.S arm of COV1001 included the donor. Each vaccinee took Ad26.COV2.S intramuscularly, once or twice 56 days apart.

The germline V gene encodes CDR1 LNHDA and CDR2 SQIVND (reference sequence). This CDR3 has 15 residues. After removal of 2 bases from V and 6 bases from J, the junction contained 4 bases not matched to a gene. Sequenced by immunoSEQ multiplex PCR; TCRdb stores in-frame clones only, minus some. The sample has more than 300,000 clones; approximately 86% are singletons. The sample consisted of peripheral blood, taken in a trial of Ad26.COV2.S vaccine versus placebo. The chain is built from TRBV19 and TRBJ2-4; 10 bases line up with TRBD1. The receptor comes from a person aged 18-65 years who received the Ad26.COV2.S COVID-19 vaccine or a placebo. This CDR3 reads CASSIKTGGRNIQYF. In DNA, the CDR3 is TGTGCCAGTAGTATAAAGACAGGGGGCCGAAACATTCAGTACTTC.